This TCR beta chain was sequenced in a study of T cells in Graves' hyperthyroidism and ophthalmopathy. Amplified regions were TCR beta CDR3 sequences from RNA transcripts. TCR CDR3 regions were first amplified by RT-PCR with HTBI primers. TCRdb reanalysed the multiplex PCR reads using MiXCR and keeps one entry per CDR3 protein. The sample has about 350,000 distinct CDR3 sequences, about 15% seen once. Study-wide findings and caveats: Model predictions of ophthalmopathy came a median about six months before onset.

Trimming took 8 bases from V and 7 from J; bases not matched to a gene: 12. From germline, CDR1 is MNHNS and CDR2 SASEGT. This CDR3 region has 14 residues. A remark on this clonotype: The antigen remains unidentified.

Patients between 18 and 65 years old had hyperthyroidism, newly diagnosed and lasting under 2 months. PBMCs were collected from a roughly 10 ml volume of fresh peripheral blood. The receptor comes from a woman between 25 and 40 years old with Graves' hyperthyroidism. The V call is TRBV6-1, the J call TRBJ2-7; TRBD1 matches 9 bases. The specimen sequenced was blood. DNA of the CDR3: TGTGCCAGCGGGGGATACAGGGGGCAGAGAGAGCAGTACTTC. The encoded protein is CASGGYRGQREQYF.